These 18 T cell receptor beta chains share one sample of origin, sequenced in a study of blood T cell repertoires in COVID-19. The data were produced by immunoSEQ multiplex PCR, yet TCRdb's version contains in-frame clones alone and is incomplete. The sample contains nearly 350,000 clones, approximately 91% of which appear only once. The specimen was peripheral blood. The receptors were sampled from a woman in her seventies with COVID-19, enrolled during active disease.

This clone has a handful of counts. The rearrangement links TRBV3-1 (or the pseudogene TRBV3-2) to TRBJ1-1; D not resolved. Trimming pared 5 bases from V and 4 bases from J, leaving 11 bases between. This CDR3 comprises 13 residues. CDR1 is LGHDT and CDR2 is YNNKEL in the germline V gene (reference sequence). This CDR3 reads CASSYPSGTEAFF. CDR3 nucleotide sequence: TGTGCCAGCAGCTACCCTTCAGGCACTGAAGCTTTCTTT.

The chain is built from TRBV24-1 and TRBJ2-5; 10 nucleotides align to TRBD2. The CDR3 is 16 residues long. Germline CDR1 and CDR2: KGHDR and SFDVKD. V lost 3 bases to trimming and J lost 3 bases; unmatched junction nucleotides: 6. In DNA, the CDR3 is TGTGCCACCAGTGATACCGGGACTAGCGTTAAAGAGACCCAGTACTTC. As protein: CATSDTGTSVKETQYF.

V usage is TRBV6-5 and J usage is TRBJ2-7; TRBD2 is a possible D gene (7 bases). Germline values: CDR1 MNHEY, CDR2 SVGAGI. Trimming took 2 bases from V and 3 from J, leaving 11 bases between them. CDR3 size: 14 residues. The CDR3 nucleotides are TGTGCCAGCAGTTACGGGCGGGGGCGCTACGAGCAGTACTTC. Translating it yields CASSYGRGRYEQYF.

The chain couples TRBV7-8 to TRBJ1-3; D is ambiguous. Trimming cost V 7 bases and J 0 bases, with 7 bases left between them. CDR1 and CDR2 (germline): SGHVS, FQNEAQ. CDR3 size: 13 residues. The CDR3 sequence is CASIPISGNTIYF. The CDR3 DNA sequence: TGTGCCAGCATCCCCATCTCTGGAAACACCATATATTTT.

The chain uses TRBV5-3 and TRBJ1-5, with D unresolved. TRBV5-3 is annotated as an ORF whose role is uncertain. Trimming left V 2 bases short and J 4 bases short, with 16 bases between. There are 16 residues in the CDR3. The chain's CDR3 is CARSFRKSTYNQPQHF. CDR3 DNA sequence: TGTGCCAGAAGCTTCAGGAAGTCAACTTATAATCAGCCCCAGCATTTT.

For this clone: One junction end does not reproduce the germline sequence, and a read error may be involved. The V and J genes are TRBV15 and TRBJ2-7, with D uncertain. Germline CDR1 LNHNV, CDR2 YYDKDF (reference sequence). The CDR3 contains 8 residues. CDR3 protein: CATSRPRF. In nucleotides, the CDR3 is TGTGCCACCAGCAGGCCGAGATTC.

The CDR3 loop is CSVGVGSNQPQHF. The CDR3 DNA reads as TGCAGCGTTGGAGTTGGTAGCAATCAGCCCCAGCATTTT. The V and J genes are TRBV29-1 and TRBJ1-5; D is unresolved. V was cut by 4 bases and J by 0 bases, with 7 bases left in between. CDR1 and CDR2 (germline): SQVTM, ANQGSEA. The CDR3 runs 13 residues.

This clone was detected a few times. V usage is TRBV6-5 and J usage is TRBJ2-7, with a weak D call TRBD1 (6 bases). The CDR3 has 14 residues. Trimming cost V 5 bases and J 3 bases, with 14 bases left between them. Looked up from germline, CDR1 is MNHEY and CDR2 is SVGAGI. The CDR3 DNA follows: TGTGCCAGCAGTCCGGACAGTGGCGGCTACGAGCAGTACTTC. It translates to CASSPDSGGYEQYF.

V is TRBV10-2 and J is TRBJ2-3, with 9 bases identical to TRBD2. This CDR3 is built from 16 residues. The germline V gene has CDR1 WSHSY and CDR2 SAAADI. The V gene end was trimmed by 2 bases and the J gene end by 5 bases; junction bases not matched to a gene: 8. The DNA for the CDR3 is TGCGCCAGCAGTGAGATGGCGGGGGGGCCGGGAGATACGCAGTATTTT. Translated, it gives CASSEMAGGPGDTQYF.

This clone turned up a few times. This rearrangement joins TRBV4-1 to TRBJ1-2; the match to TRBD1 covers 8 bases. The CDR3 runs to 16 residues. The germline gives CDR1 MGHRA, CDR2 YSYEKL. V lost 7 bases, J lost 4 bases, and 14 bases stayed unmatched. CDR3: CASTGNLPGGGYGYTF. The DNA for the CDR3 is TGCGCCAGCACCGGGAACCTCCCAGGGGGCGGCTATGGCTACACCTTC.

This rearrangement joins TRBV29-1 to TRBJ1-4; the match to TRBD1 covers 8 bases. Germline values: CDR1 SQVTM, CDR2 ANQGSEA. The CDR3 is made up of 14 amino acids. J gave up 1 base and V 7 bases, and 5 bases lay outside the gene matches. CDR3 amino acids: CSAAGQGTNEKLFF. The CDR3 region has the DNA TGCAGCGCCGCTGGACAGGGAACTAATGAAAAACTGTTTTTT.

This clone has just a few counts. The genes are TRBV9 and TRBJ1-2; possible D gene TRBD1, 5 bases. The CDR3 contains 14 residues. Germline V CDR1 and CDR2: SGDLS, YYNGEE. V gave up 3 bases and J gave up 4 bases, with 13 bases separating them. The CDR3 DNA reads as TGTGCCAGCAGCGCAGACGGGGGGAGCTATGGCTACACCTTC. Translation gives CASSADGGSYGYTF.

This clone was counted a single time. This chain connects TRBV19 to TRBJ1-5; TRBD1 is a possible D gene (6 bases). There are 14 residues in the CDR3. Trimming stripped 4 bases from V and 3 bases from J, with 10 bases between. Germline values: CDR1 LNHDA, CDR2 SQIVND (reference sequence). CDR3 protein: CASSTTGFNQPQHF. CDR3 DNA: TGTGCCAGTAGTACGACAGGTTTCAATCAGCCCCAGCATTTT.

The chain is built from TRBV24-1 and TRBJ2-1, with TRBD2 identical over 10 bases. The CDR3 length is 15 residues. CDR1 KGHDR and CDR2 SFDVKD come from the germline V gene. V was clipped by 3 bases and J by 6 bases; unmatched bases: 4. The CDR3 DNA sequence: TGTGCCACCAGTGATATAGCGGGGGGTAGCAATGAGCAGTTCTTC. It specifies CATSDIAGGSNEQFF.

In its sample, this clone was seen a few times. The chain has TRBV13 and TRBJ1-2, with 7 bases fitting TRBD1. The CDR3 loop spans 14 amino acids. Germline assignment: CDR1 PRHDT and CDR2 FYEKMQ (reference sequence). Unmatched junction bases numbered 8, after V lost 7 bases and J lost 3 bases. CDR3 sequence: CASTQGGVDYGYTF. Here the CDR3 DNA reads TGTGCCAGCACCCAGGGGGGAGTGGACTATGGCTACACCTTC.

This chain joins TRBV28 and TRBJ1-3; 7 bases are shared with TRBD1. Per the germline V gene, CDR1 is MDHEN and CDR2 is SYDVKM. V was pared by 8 bases and J by 8 bases, with 15 bases of the junction left unmatched. This CDR3 has 15 amino acids. The CDR3 protein is CASVRQGVRGDTIYF. The CDR3 DNA follows: TGTGCCAGCGTAAGACAGGGTGTACGAGGGGACACCATATATTTT. The variable domain in full, completed from reference TRBV28 and TRBJ1-3, reads DVKVTQSSRYLVKRTGEKVFLECVQDMDHENMFWYRQDPGLGLRLIYFSYDVKMKEKGDIPEGYSVSREKKERFSLILESASTNQTSMYLCASVRQGVRGDTIYFGEGSWLTVV.

The chain joins TRBV7-2 to TRBJ2-1, with 8 positions matching TRBD2. Trimming at V came to 5 bases and at J to 5 bases, leaving 8 bases not matched to a gene. The CDR3 runs to 15 residues. The germline V gene encodes CDR1 SGHTA and CDR2 FQGNSA. The CDR3 DNA is TGTGCCAGCAGCCCTCCCCGGGGGGGCGACAATGAGCAGTTCTTC. Translation gives CASSPPRGGDNEQFF.

The chain combines TRBV19 with TRBJ2-3; D call uncertain. The CDR3 covers 15 residues. The germline V gene encodes CDR1 LNHDA and CDR2 SQIVND (reference sequence). Trimming took off 6 bases at V and 2 bases at J, with 15 bases between the two ends. The CDR3 sequence is CASSAAAGNTDTQYF. The CDR3 DNA reads TGTGCCAGTAGCGCTGCCGCAGGAAACACAGATACGCAGTATTTT.